These 28 T cell receptor beta chains originate from one sample sequenced in a study of CD8+ T cells in alopecia areata. The treatment: oral pan-JAK inhibitor, 5-10 mg twice daily. It was cDNA, reverse transcribed from extracted RNA, that served as the sequencing template. The data were produced by immunoSEQ multiplex PCR, yet TCRdb's version contains in-frame clones alone and is incomplete. This sample has some 99,000 clones, with around 55% found just once. The specimen comprised CD8+ T cells sorted from blood, sampled at week 4, from a patient treated with tofacitinib. These receptors were taken from a human donor with alopecia areata.

This sequence joins TRBV30 and TRBJ1-2, with D unclear. The germline V gene has CDR1 GTSNPN and CDR2 SVGIG (reference sequence). V shed 2 bases and J shed 0 bases, with 7 bases lying between them. This CDR3 comprises 13 residues. Here the CDR3 reads CAWSNSPNYGYTF. The CDR3 DNA is TGTGCCTGGAGTAATAGTCCTAACTATGGCTACACCTTC.

The V call is TRBV19, the J call TRBJ2-7; TRBD2 matches 12 bases. The trim removed 6 bases at V and 5 bases at J, leaving 5 bases unmatched. The CDR3 extends over 14 amino acids. Germline V CDR1 and CDR2: LNHDA, SQIVND (reference sequence). CDR3 bases: TGTGCCAGTAGGGCCCGACTAGCGGGAGACGAGCAGTACTTC. Its translation: CASRARLAGDEQYF. Complete variable domain (other parts from reference TRBV19 and TRBJ2-7): DGGITQSPKYLFRKEGQNVTLSCEQNLNHDAMYWYRQDPGQGLRLIYYSQIVNDFQKGDIAEGYSVSREKKESFPLTVTSAQKNPTAFYLCASRARLAGDEQYFGPGTRLTVT.

The sample holds a few counts of this clone. The CDR3 loop reads CASSLDPSGMSTDTQYF. Written as DNA, the CDR3 is TGTGCCAGCAGCTTAGACCCTAGCGGGATGAGCACAGATACGCAGTATTTT. The J gene is TRBJ2-3, the V gene TRBV7-2; the match to TRBD2 covers 9 bases. This CDR3 contains 17 residues. Germline trimming cut 1 base from V and 0 bases from J; bases unmatched to any gene: 5. Per the germline V gene, CDR1 is SGHTA and CDR2 is FQGNSA.

The chain recombines TRBV1 with TRBJ1-1; no check of the table's D call, TRBD1, against the DNA was made. TRBV1 is described as a pseudogene. The CDR3 is made up of 18 amino acids. The CDR3 here is CTSSHPQDRDQGKTEAFF. The DNA for the CDR3 is TGCACCAGCAGCCACCCCCAGGACCGCGACCAGGGGAAGACTGAAGCTTTCTTT.

The chain couples TRBV2 to TRBJ1-5, with D unclear. Trimming removed 4 bases at V and 5 bases at J, with 6 bases between. Germline V gives CDR1 SNHLY, CDR2 FYNNEI. This CDR3 is 12 amino acids long. In DNA form, the CDR3 reads TGTGCCAGCAGTGTAGCGTATCAGCCCCAGCATTTT. Translating gives CASSVAYQPQHF.

The V call is TRBV4-1, the J call TRBJ1-4; D gene uncertain. Germline V gene lookup returns CDR1 MGHRA and CDR2 YSYEKL. The germline V and J ends were trimmed by 0 bases and 8 bases, with 4 bases remaining between them. CDR3 length: 12 residues. The CDR3 sequence is CASSQEGEKLFF. In DNA, the CDR3 is TGCGCCAGCAGCCAAGAGGGGGAAAAACTGTTTTTT.

The chain has TRBV7-9 and TRBJ2-7, with D uncertain. From germline, CDR1 is SEHNR and CDR2 FQNEAQ (reference sequence). The V and J ends lost 2 bases and 5 bases respectively, with 13 bases between them. This CDR3 has 14 residues. The chain's CDR3 is CASSLPGQSHEQYF. CDR3 nucleotides: TGTGCCAGCAGCTTACCTGGTCAGTCCCACGAGCAGTACTTC.

The J gene is TRBJ1-5, the V gene TRBV4-1; 7 bases agree with TRBD1. The CDR3 is 16 residues long. With V trimmed by 0 bases and J by 4 bases, 6 bases remained unmatched. Germline CDR1 and CDR2: MGHRA and YSYEKL. CDR3 sequence (DNA): TGCGCCAGCAGCCAAGAAGTCAGGGGGGCAAATCAGCCCCAGCATTTT. Its translation is CASSQEVRGANQPQHF.

J is TRBJ2-1 and V is TRBV7-8; the D gene is possibly TRBD2 (6 bases). Trimming removed 0 bases at V and 10 bases at J, with 22 bases between. Looked up from germline, CDR1 is SGHVS and CDR2 is FQNEAQ. The CDR3 is 17 residues long. CDR3 coding DNA: TGTGCCAGCAGCTTAGCGCCCTCGGGAGCCCTTTTTGTGGAGCAGTTCTTC. Encoded protein: CASSLAPSGALFVEQFF. Complete variable domain (other parts from reference TRBV7-8 and TRBJ2-1): GAGVSQSPRYKVAKRGQDVALRCDPISGHVSLFWYQQALGQGPEFLTYFQNEAQLDKSGLPSDRFFAERPEGSVSTLKIQRTQQEDSAVYLCASSLAPSGALFVEQFFGPGTRLTVL.

The chain links TRBV19 to TRBJ2-1; D gene uncertain. Per germline, CDR1 LNHDA and CDR2 SQIVND (reference sequence). The V gene lost 4 bases and the J gene lost 8 bases, with 12 bases spanning the gap. The CDR3 totals 13 residues. The CDR3 bases are TGTGCCAGTAGTACTCATATGGTGGATGAGCAGTTCTTC. Its protein is CASSTHMVDEQFF.

The rearrangement links TRBV27 to TRBJ2-5; TRBD1 matches at 10 bases. The CDR3 is 15 residues long. CDR1 is MNHEY and CDR2 is SMNVEV in the germline V gene (reference sequence). The junction had 8 bases not matched to a gene; V was cut back by 5 bases and J by 5 bases. Written as DNA, the CDR3 is TGTGCCAGCAGTCCCGGGACAGGGGTTGGGGAGACCCAGTACTTC. Protein sequence: CASSPGTGVGETQYF.

The chain combines TRBV7-8 with TRBJ2-3, with D unresolved. Germline V gene data show CDR1 as SGHVS and CDR2 as FQNEAQ. This CDR3 has 17 residues. The ends were cut back, 9 bases at V and 4 bases at J, with 26 bases in the middle. In nucleotides, the CDR3 is TGTGCCAGTCTAACACTTGGTCCGTACGGTGTATCAGATACGCAGTATTTT. This gives the protein CASLTLGPYGVSDTQYF.

This clone was recorded once. The rearrangement links TRBV25-1 to TRBJ2-7; D remains ambiguous. V lost 7 bases, J lost 3 bases, and 7 bases lay in between. The CDR3 has 11 residues. Germline V CDR1 and CDR2: MGHDK, SYGVNS. CDR3 sequence (DNA): TGTGCCAGCAATAGTTACTACGAGCAGTACTTC. The encoded protein is CASNSYYEQYF.

V is TRBV18 and J is TRBJ2-1, with D unclear. Germline CDR1 and CDR2: KGHSH and LQKENI. V shed 3 bases and J shed 3 bases, with 9 bases lying between them. The CDR3 has 14 residues. CDR3 in DNA: TGTGCCAGCTCACCGGGTCCCAACTACAATGAGCAGTTCTTC. The encoded protein is CASSPGPNYNEQFF.

The chain has TRBV7-9 and TRBJ2-7, with 9 bases identical to TRBD1. CDR3 length: 15 amino acids. Germline lookup yields CDR1 SEHNR and CDR2 FQNEAQ (reference sequence). J lost 5 bases, V lost 1 base, and 6 bases had no gene match. The CDR3 DNA sequence: TGTGCCAGCAGCTTAGTAGTGGGACAGGGCCACGAGCAGTACTTC. It specifies CASSLVVGQGHEQYF. The whole variable domain, filled in from reference TRBV7-9 and TRBJ2-7, reads DTGVSQNPRHKITKRGQNVTFRCDPISEHNRLYWYRQTLGQGPEFLTYFQNEAQLEKSRLLSDRFSAERPKGSFSTLEIQRTEQGDSAMYLCASSLVVGQGHEQYFGPGTRLTVT.

The chain is built from TRBV5-4 and TRBJ2-7, with 10 bases identical to TRBD2. Losses at the gene ends were 1 base for V and 4 bases for J; bases not matched to a gene: 5. CDR3 length equals 15 residues. Germline loops: CDR1 SGHNT, CDR2 YYREEE (reference sequence). The CDR3, as DNA: TGTGCCAGCAGCTTGAGAGCGGGAGGGCCGTACGAGCAGTACTTC. This sequence encodes CASSLRAGGPYEQYF.

CDR3: CASTGTDTQYF. As DNA, the CDR3 is TGCGCCAGCACAGGGACAGATACGCAGTATTTT. V and J are TRBV5-1 and TRBJ2-3; possibly TRBD1 for D (5 bases). The CDR3 is made up of 11 amino acids. The germline V gene encodes CDR1 SGHRS and CDR2 YFSETQ. Trimming left V 6 bases short and J 3 bases short, with 5 bases between.

This chain's CDR3 is CASSLEGGVMNTEAFF. CDR3 DNA: TGTGCCAGCAGCTTAGAAGGGGGGGTCATGAACACTGAAGCTTTCTTT. This rearrangement joins TRBV7-9 to TRBJ1-1; perhaps TRBD1 as D (6 bases). Germline lookup yields CDR1 SEHNR and CDR2 FQNEAQ (reference sequence). V was cut by 1 base and J by 0 bases, with 12 bases left in between. This CDR3 spans 16 amino acids. Full variable domain (outside the CDR3, taken from reference TRBV7-9 and TRBJ1-1): DTGVSQNPRHKITKRGQNVTFRCDPISEHNRLYWYRQTLGQGPEFLTYFQNEAQLEKSRLLSDRFSAERPKGSFSTLEIQRTEQGDSAMYLCASSLEGGVMNTEAFFGQGTRLTVV.

CDR3 coding DNA: TGCGCCAGCAGCCAAGGGGAAGCGGACAGGGGGCATTTTGGCTACACCTTC. It is translated as CASSQGEADRGHFGYTF. This chain links TRBV4-3 with TRBJ1-2, with 11 bases fitting TRBD1. The CDR3 is 17 residues long. The germline V gene encodes CDR1 LGHNA and CDR2 YSLEER. Unmatched junction bases numbered 11, after V lost 1 base and J lost 7 bases.

This clone was counted between two and nine times. The rearrangement links TRBV27 to TRBJ1-3; D ambiguous. The CDR3 has 14 residues. CDR1 MNHEY and CDR2 SMNVEV come from the germline V gene (reference sequence). The V gene lost 4 bases and the J gene lost 0 bases, with 7 bases spanning the gap. CDR3 nucleotides: TGTGCCAGCAGTTCAGTCCACTCTGGAAACACCATATATTTT. Amino acids: CASSSVHSGNTIYF.

At least ten counts were recorded for this clone. This chain uses TRBV11-2 with TRBJ2-6; D ambiguous. The V and J ends lost 8 bases and 4 bases respectively, with 3 bases between them. Germline V gene sequence: CDR1 SGHAT, CDR2 FQNNGV. CDR3 length: 11 residues. As DNA, the CDR3 is TGTGCCAGCTCCGGGGCCAACGTCCTGACTTTC. This codes for CASSGANVLTF.

The gene calls are TRBV7-6 and TRBJ1-5; TRBD1 is a possible D gene (5 bases). From germline, CDR1 is SGHVS and CDR2 FNYEAQ. V lost 5 bases and J 6 bases, leaving 14 bases between the germline ends. The length of the CDR3 is 14 residues. The CDR3 protein is CASSRYRRGQPQHF. CDR3 DNA sequence: TGTGCCAGCAGCCGCTACAGAAGGGGTCAGCCCCAGCATTTT.

The chain joins TRBV27 to TRBJ1-6, with D uncertain. Germline-derived CDR1 and CDR2 are MNHEY and SMNVEV (reference sequence). Trimming shortened V by 5 bases and J by 10 bases, and 12 bases separated the two germline ends. The CDR3 is 13 amino acids. CDR3 nucleotide sequence: TGTGCCAGCAGTCTCCCTGCGGGGTCACCCCTCCACTTT. Translation: CASSLPAGSPLHF.

This clone occurred a few times. This chain's CDR3 is CAWTRQSRSYEQYF. The CDR3 DNA is TGTGCCTGGACCAGACAGAGTCGCTCCTACGAGCAGTACTTC. The chain joins TRBV30 to TRBJ2-7; D may be TRBD1 (5 bases). V gave up 4 bases and J gave up 0 bases, with 13 bases separating them. The germline V gene encodes CDR1 GTSNPN and CDR2 SVGIG (reference sequence). This CDR3 is 14 amino acids long.

The CDR3 loop is CASSLDSLYEQYF. The CDR3, as DNA: TGTGCCAGCAGTTTGGACAGTCTCTACGAGCAGTACTTC. V and J are TRBV28 and TRBJ2-7, with D possibly being TRBD1 (6 bases). Per germline, CDR1 MDHEN and CDR2 SYDVKM. The germline V and J ends were trimmed by 3 bases and 3 bases, with 9 bases remaining between them. The CDR3 contains 13 residues.

The sample holds a few counts of this clone. The J gene is TRBJ2-1, the V gene TRBV11-2, with TRBD2 identical over 11 bases. V lost 3 bases, J lost 6 bases, and 4 bases stayed unmatched. CDR3 length: 15 amino acids. Per germline, CDR1 SGHAT and CDR2 FQNNGV. This CDR3 is CASSLGLAGGNEQFF. DNA of the CDR3: TGTGCCAGCAGCTTGGGCCTAGCGGGGGGCAATGAGCAGTTCTTC.

CDR3 nucleotides: TGTGCCAGCAGTTACCCCCAGGGATCTGAGCAGTTCTTC. As protein: CASSYPQGSEQFF. The rearrangement links TRBV6-6 to TRBJ2-1, with D possibly matching TRBD1 (5 bases). Trimming took off 2 bases at V and 9 bases at J, with 11 bases between the two ends. The CDR3 spans 13 residues. Looked up from germline, CDR1 is MNHNY and CDR2 is SVGAGI (reference sequence).

V is TRBV27 and J is TRBJ2-6; possible D gene TRBD1, 6 bases. V lost 5 bases, J lost 0 bases, and 11 bases lay in between. The CDR3 loop spans 16 amino acids. Germline CDR1 and CDR2: MNHEY and SMNVEV (reference sequence). The CDR3 DNA is TGTGCCAGCAGTCAACAGGGTGTCTCTGGGGCCAACGTCCTGACTTTC. Translation: CASSQQGVSGANVLTF. Looking up the rest from reference TRBV27 and TRBJ2-6 gives the full variable domain: EAQVTQNPRYLITVTGKKLTVTCSQNMNHEYMSWYRQDPGLGLRQIYYSMNVEVTDKGDVPEGYKVSRKEKRNFPLILESPSPNQTSLYFCASSQQGVSGANVLTFGAGSRLTVL.